What follows are 4 T cell receptor beta chains derived from one specimen sequenced in a study of cytomegalovirus exposure and HLA in healthy donors. 13 Jbeta primers and 60 Vbeta primers were used for the PCR. The assay was immunoSEQ multiplex PCR, and TCRdb's table has in-frame clones only and misses some. This table has 150,000 to 200,000 clones, roughly 80% appearing once. Sequencing input: PBMCs. The receptors come from a female donor in good health and CMV-seronegative.

This clone was found once. The chain carries TRBV7-3 and TRBJ2-1, with 10 bases matching TRBD2. This CDR3 contains 14 residues. The germline V gene encodes CDR1 SGHTA and CDR2 FQGTGA. Unmatched junction bases numbered 5, after V lost 4 bases and J lost 8 bases. The CDR3 is CASSSASGGDEQFF. The CDR3 nucleotides are TGTGCCAGCAGCTCTGCTAGCGGGGGAGATGAGCAGTTCTTC.

This chain uses TRBV9 with TRBJ2-3, with a possible D match to TRBD1 (5 bases). The CDR3 runs to 16 residues. The germline CDR1 and CDR2 sequences are SGDLS and YYNGEE. V was clipped by 4 bases and J by 2 bases, with 17 bases between them. This CDR3 is CASSPRPGPNTDTQYF. CDR3 in DNA: TGTGCCAGCAGCCCCCGGCCAGGGCCAAACACAGATACGCAGTATTTT.

This clone was seen just once. The chain combines TRBV6-5 with TRBJ1-5; D is uncertain. The CDR3 extends over 12 amino acids. CDR1 is MNHEY and CDR2 is SVGAGI in the germline V gene. V gave up 7 bases and J gave up 5 bases, with 9 bases separating them. CDR3 nucleotides: TGTGCCAGCACCACGGGGTATCAGCCCCAGCATTTT. Its translation: CASTTGYQPQHF.

The chain joins TRBV28 to TRBJ1-1; D might be TRBD1 (5 bases). CDR1 is MDHEN and CDR2 is SYDVKM in the germline V gene. This CDR3 region has 12 residues. V lost 7 bases and J 3 bases, leaving 9 bases between the germline ends. Here the CDR3 DNA reads TGTGCCAGCACCCTGACAGACACTGAAGCTTTCTTT. Protein: CASTLTDTEAFF.